Below are 18 T cell receptor beta chains sequenced from a single sample in a study of T cells in Graves' hyperthyroidism and ophthalmopathy. What was amplified from RNA transcripts were TCR beta CDR3 regions. HTBI primers were employed in a first-round RT-PCR of the TCR CDR3. In TCRdb, the multiplex PCR reads were re-called with MiXCR into one record per CDR3 protein. The table includes roughly 500,000 distinct CDR3 sequences, just over 45% detected once. The sequencing input was peripheral blood or thyroid tissue (not recorded which). These receptors originate from an adult woman with Graves' disease, either hyperthyroidism or ophthalmopathy (not recorded which).

This clonotype was counted many times. The chain is built from TRBV20-1 and TRBJ1-1; 9 nucleotides line up with TRBD1. This CDR3 has 14 residues. The V gene's germline CDR1 is DFQATT and CDR2 SNEGSKA (reference sequence). Unmatched junction bases numbered 6, after V lost 6 bases and J lost 1 base. The CDR3 sequence is CSASGQGTNTEAFF. CDR3 bases: TGCAGTGCAAGCGGACAGGGGACGAACACTGAAGCTTTCTTT.

This clonotype was seen at least ten times. CDR3 sequence: CASSSIGLAGDEQYF. CDR3 nucleotides: TGTGCCAGCAGCAGCATCGGACTAGCGGGAGACGAGCAGTACTTC. The V and J genes are TRBV28 and TRBJ2-7; 13 positions match TRBD2. V gave up 6 bases and J gave up 5 bases; unmatched junction bases: 7. Germline values: CDR1 MDHEN, CDR2 SYDVKM. This CDR3 spans 15 amino acids.

The chain carries TRBV30 and TRBJ1-2; the D is unclear. The CDR3 runs 18 residues. With 4 bases removed from V and 2 bases from J, the gap between germline ends came to 26 bases. CDR1 is GTSNPN, CDR2 SVGIG, per germline (reference sequence). This CDR3 is CAWTGKPMNPRVNYGYTF. The CDR3 bases are TGTGCCTGGACGGGGAAGCCCATGAACCCGCGTGTCAACTATGGCTACACCTTC.

J is TRBJ2-6 and V is TRBV6-1; D call uncertain. This CDR3 is 15 amino acids long. With 7 bases removed from V and 1 base from J, the gap between germline ends came to 11 bases. CDR1 and CDR2 (germline): MNHNS, SASEGT. DNA for the CDR3: TGTGCCAGCACGAGGTCCCGTTCTGGGGCCAACGTCCTGACTTTC. It yields the protein CASTRSRSGANVLTF.

This clonotype was seen just once. The CDR3 region has the DNA TGTGCCAGCAGCTTAGTGCGCCGGAGCTCCTACGAGCAGTACTTC. Translated: CASSLVRRSSYEQYF. This sequence joins TRBV7-9 and TRBJ2-7; D not certain. The CDR3 is 15 residues long. Germline V gene data show CDR1 as SEHNR and CDR2 as FQNEAQ (reference sequence). The ends were cut back, 1 base at V and 0 bases at J, with 10 bases in the middle. Based on the CDR3 plus reference TRBV7-9 and TRBJ2-7, the full variable domain is DTGVSQNPRHKITKRGQNVTFRCDPISEHNRLYWYRQTLGQGPEFLTYFQNEAQLEKSRLLSDRFSAERPKGSFSTLEIQRTEQGDSAMYLCASSLVRRSSYEQYFGPGTRLTVT.

About this clonotype itself: The junction differs from germline at one of its ends, possibly a read error. The chain employs TRBV7-2 and TRBJ1-1; D gene unclear. CDR3 length equals 14 residues. CDR1 and CDR2 from the germline V gene are SGHTA and FQGNSA. CDR3 protein: CANSFGGMNTEAFF. The CDR3, as DNA: TGTGCCAACAGCTTTGGAGGAATGAACACTGAAGCTTTCTTT.

The genes are TRBV28 and TRBJ1-2; D possibly corresponds to TRBD1 (6 bases). The germline gives CDR1 MDHEN, CDR2 SYDVKM. The V gene lost 2 bases and the J gene lost 0 bases, with 19 bases spanning the gap. This CDR3 has 18 amino acids. The CDR3 reads CASSLMFGQPAANYGYTF. The DNA for the CDR3 is TGTGCCAGCAGTTTAATGTTCGGACAGCCAGCAGCTAACTATGGCTACACCTTC.

The chain combines TRBV4-1 with TRBJ1-2; no reliable D call. CDR3 length: 14 residues. Germline V CDR1 and CDR2: MGHRA, YSYEKL. V dropped 1 base and J dropped 2 bases, with 8 bases sitting between them. The CDR3 protein is CASSQVSRNYGYTF. The CDR3 nucleotides are TGCGCCAGCAGCCAAGTGTCGCGGAACTATGGCTACACCTTC.

In its sample, this clonotype was seen a few times. The genes are TRBV5-1 and TRBJ2-2, with 7 bases identical to TRBD1. The CDR3 has 15 amino acids. Germline values: CDR1 SGHRS, CDR2 YFSETQ. Losses at the gene ends were 4 bases for V and 4 bases for J; bases not matched to a gene: 7. The CDR3 region is CASSRDRAPTGELFF. CDR3 bases: TGCGCCAGCAGCCGGGACAGAGCACCCACCGGGGAGCTGTTTTTT.

This clonotype was seen ten or more times. The chain is built from TRBV20-1 and TRBJ1-1, with D possibly TRBD1 on 5 matching bases. This CDR3 has 15 amino acids. With 6 bases removed from V and 0 bases from J, the gap between germline ends came to 17 bases. CDR1 and CDR2 (germline): DFQATT, SNEGSKA (reference sequence). The CDR3 DNA sequence: TGCAGTGCCAGGGACCCGGGGCTGATGAACACTGAAGCTTTCTTT. It codes for CSARDPGLMNTEAFF.

V usage is TRBV7-2 and J usage is TRBJ1-5; D is unresolved. CDR1 is SGHTA, CDR2 FQGNSA, per germline. The V end lost 1 base, the J end lost 3 bases, and 10 bases lay between the germline ends. The CDR3 has 15 amino acids. For the CDR3, the DNA is TGTGCCAGCAGCTTAGAAAACAGCCACAATCAGCCCCAGCATTTT. Its translation: CASSLENSHNQPQHF. Looking up the rest from reference TRBV7-2 and TRBJ1-5 gives the full variable domain: GAGVSQSPSNKVTEKGKDVELRCDPISGHTALYWYRQSLGQGLEFLIYFQGNSAPDKSGLPSDRFSAERTGGSVSTLTIQRTQQEDSAVYLCASSLENSHNQPQHFGDGTRLSIL.

The chain links TRBV9 to TRBJ2-7; 10 bases are a match to TRBD1. Looked up from germline, CDR1 is SGDLS and CDR2 is YYNGEE. V trimming: 0 bases; J trimming: 5 bases; junction bases outside the gene matches: 5. The CDR3 runs to 15 residues. This CDR3 is CASSVAGTGADEQYF. The CDR3 DNA sequence: TGTGCCAGCAGCGTAGCCGGGACAGGGGCCGACGAGCAGTACTTC. The full variable domain, with the rest looked up from reference TRBV9 and TRBJ2-7, is DSGVTQTPKHLITATGQRVTLRCSPRSGDLSVYWYQQSLDQGLQFLIQYYNGEERAKGNILERFSAQQFPDLHSELNLSSLELGDSALYFCASSVAGTGADEQYFGPGTRLTVT.

This clonotype has at least ten counts. The chain has TRBV10-3 and TRBJ2-7, with D hard to call. The germline V gene encodes CDR1 ENHRY and CDR2 SYGVKD. Trimming shortened V by 10 bases and J by 0 bases, and 19 bases separated the two germline ends. This CDR3 has 15 residues. CDR3: CATKTSSRSSYEQYF. DNA of the CDR3: TGTGCCACCAAGACGTCAAGTCGCAGCTCCTACGAGCAGTACTTC.

This chain connects TRBV7-7 to TRBJ2-2; no firm D call. From germline, CDR1 is SSHAT and CDR2 FNYEAQ (reference sequence). This CDR3 has 14 residues. Trimming stripped 11 bases from V and 1 base from J, with 14 bases between. CDR3 in DNA: TGTGCCTCGCGCGACCGATTGAACACCGGGGAGCTGTTTTTT. Translated: CASRDRLNTGELFF.

The chain couples TRBV10-3 to TRBJ2-3; 7 bases are shared with TRBD2. Germline V gives CDR1 ENHRY, CDR2 SYGVKD. The CDR3 runs 15 residues. V was clipped by 4 bases and J by 5 bases; unmatched bases: 9. The CDR3 DNA reads TGTGCCATCAGTGTTTGGGGGAGGGCCGAAGATACGCAGTATTTT. It specifies CAISVWGRAEDTQYF.

V and J are TRBV25-1 and TRBJ2-7; D possibly corresponds to TRBD2 (6 bases). The CDR3 has 16 residues. V dropped 1 base and J dropped 0 bases, with 13 bases sitting between them. CDR1 and CDR2 from the germline V gene are MGHDK and SYGVNS. As DNA, the CDR3 is TGTGCCAGCAGTGAATCCGGAGGGATGTCCTCCTACGAGCAGTACTTC. Its protein is CASSESGGMSSYEQYF.

This clonotype was detected many times. In DNA, the CDR3 is TGCGCCAGCAGTGATACTAGCGGGAGTGTGGCCTACGAGCAGTACTTC. This gives the protein CASSDTSGSVAYEQYF. The chain links TRBV10-2 to TRBJ2-7; 11 nucleotides line up with TRBD2. The germline V gene encodes CDR1 WSHSY and CDR2 SAAADI. The V segment lost 3 bases and the J segment 2 bases; nucleotides outside the gene matches: 6. This CDR3 spans 16 amino acids.

This sequence joins TRBV27 and TRBJ2-7, with a weak D call TRBD1 (5 bases). This CDR3 has 16 amino acids. V lost 7 bases, J lost 3 bases, and 22 bases lay in between. CDR1 is MNHEY and CDR2 is SMNVEV in the germline V gene (reference sequence). The CDR3 bases are TGTGCCAGCACCACCGGTTACGCAGGACAACACTACGAGCAGTACTTC. Protein sequence: CASTTGYAGQHYEQYF.